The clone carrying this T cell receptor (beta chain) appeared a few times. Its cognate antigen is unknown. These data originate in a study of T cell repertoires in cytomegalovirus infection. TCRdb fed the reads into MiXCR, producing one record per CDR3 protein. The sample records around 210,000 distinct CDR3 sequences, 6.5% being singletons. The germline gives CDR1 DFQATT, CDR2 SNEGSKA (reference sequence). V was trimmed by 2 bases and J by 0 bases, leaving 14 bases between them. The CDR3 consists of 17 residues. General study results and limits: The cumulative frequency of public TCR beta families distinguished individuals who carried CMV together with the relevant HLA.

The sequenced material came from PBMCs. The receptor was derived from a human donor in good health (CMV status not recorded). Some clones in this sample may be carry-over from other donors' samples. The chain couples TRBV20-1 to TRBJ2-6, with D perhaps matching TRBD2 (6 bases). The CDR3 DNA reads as TGCAGTGCTAGAAACCGGGAGACCCACTCTGGGGCCAACGTCCTGACTTTC. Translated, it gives CSARNRETHSGANVLTF.